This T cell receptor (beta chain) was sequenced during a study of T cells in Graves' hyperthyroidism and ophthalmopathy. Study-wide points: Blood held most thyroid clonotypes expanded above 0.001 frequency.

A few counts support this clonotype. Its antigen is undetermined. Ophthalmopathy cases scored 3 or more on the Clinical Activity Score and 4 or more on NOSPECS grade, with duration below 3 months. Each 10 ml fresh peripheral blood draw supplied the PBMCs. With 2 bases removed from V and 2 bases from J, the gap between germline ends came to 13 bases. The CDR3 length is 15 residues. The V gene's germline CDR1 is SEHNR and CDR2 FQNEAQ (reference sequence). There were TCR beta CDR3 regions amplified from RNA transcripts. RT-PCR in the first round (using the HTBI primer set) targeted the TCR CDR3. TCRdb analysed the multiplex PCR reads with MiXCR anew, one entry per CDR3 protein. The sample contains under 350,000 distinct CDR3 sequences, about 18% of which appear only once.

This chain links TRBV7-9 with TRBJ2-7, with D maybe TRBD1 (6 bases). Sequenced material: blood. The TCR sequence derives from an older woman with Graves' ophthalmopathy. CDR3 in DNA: TGTGCCAGCAGCTTACCAACAGGGAAACCCTACGAGCAGTACTTC. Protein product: CASSLPTGKPYEQYF.